Shown below are 3 T cell receptor beta chains from a single sample sequenced in a study of T-cell reconstitution after alpha-beta-depleted transplantation in children. Unique molecular identifiers were used in preparing the TCRbeta library. TCRdb redid the calling of the PCR reads with MiXCR, one entry per CDR3 protein. The sample records about 580,000 distinct CDR3 sequences, about 21% being singletons. The source material was PBMCs, mostly from graft donor cells, sampled 360 days after TCRalphabeta/CD19-depleted stem cell transplant. Receptors originate from a boy less than two years old who had a stem cell transplant for acute myeloid leukemia, so the T cells may come from the graft donor.

The CDR3 sequence: CASSPVGDRTGELFF. The DNA for the CDR3 is TGTGCCAGCAGCCCTGTGGGGGATCGGACCGGGGAGCTGTTTTTT. This chain connects TRBV7-3 to TRBJ2-2; D may match TRBD1 or TRBD2 (5 bases each). Germline CDR1 SGHTA, CDR2 FQGTGA. The germline V and J ends were trimmed by 5 bases and 5 bases, with 15 bases remaining between them. This CDR3 spans 15 amino acids.

V and J are TRBV30 and TRBJ1-4, with D unclear. V was clipped by 4 bases and J by 0 bases, with 12 bases between them. The length of the CDR3 is 15 residues. Germline loops: CDR1 GTSNPN, CDR2 SVGIG (reference sequence). This CDR3 is CAWTSPVTTNEKLFF. The DNA for the CDR3 is TGTGCCTGGACGAGTCCTGTTACAACTAATGAAAAACTGTTTTTT.

This clonotype was detected once. The CDR3 protein is CASSLPPTPGELFF. CDR3 DNA: TGTGCCAGCAGCTTACCACCTACTCCCGGGGAGCTGTTTTTT. This chain links TRBV7-8 with TRBJ2-2; D gene uncertain. Germline lookup yields CDR1 SGHVS and CDR2 FQNEAQ. This CDR3 contains 14 residues. Trimming removed 2 bases from V and 6 bases from J, with 10 bases in between. Based on the CDR3 plus reference TRBV7-8 and TRBJ2-2, the full variable domain is GAGVSQSPRYKVAKRGQDVALRCDPISGHVSLFWYQQALGQGPEFLTYFQNEAQLDKSGLPSDRFFAERPEGSVSTLKIQRTQQEDSAVYLCASSLPPTPGELFFGEGSRLTVL.